This is a list of T cell receptor beta chains from one sample in a study of T cell responses to AZD1222 COVID-19 vaccine. Sequencing used immunoSEQ multiplex PCR; TCRdb keeps in-frame clones, though not all of them. The data contain about 170,000 clones, less than 95% of them singletons. Sequencing used peripheral blood, obtained on day 0 of AZD1222 vaccination. The origin of the receptors is an adult in good health. Both conserved end residues are part of each CDR3. The D gene is left open where the match is weak. Size tells how often a clone was seen (once, few, many) or the class of an expanded clone, and some rows leave it out.

V gene,clone size,D gene,J gene,CDR3 protein,CDR3 DNA
TRBV27,-,TRBD1,TRBJ2-7,CASSPGQGAVEQYF,TGTGCCAGCAGTCCCGGACAGGGGGCGGTTGAGCAGTACTTC
TRBV6-4,-,-,TRBJ1-5,CASNFKVEMLVGQPQHF,TGTGCCAGCAATTTCAAGGTCGAAATGCTAGTCGGCCAGCCCCAGCATTTT
TRBV11-2,-,-,TRBJ2-1,CASKIWPAASTYNEQFF,TGTGCCAGCAAAATCTGGCCAGCGGCGTCCACCTACAATGAGCAGTTCTTC
TRBV7-9,few,-,TRBJ2-2,CASSKTGELFF,TGTGCCAGCAGCAAAACCGGGGAGCTGTTTTTT
TRBV6-5,-,-,TRBJ2-1,CASSYSYGNNEQFF,TGTGCCAGCAGTTACTCGTACGGCAACAATGAGCAGTTCTTC
TRBV15,-,-,TRBJ1-2,CATSSYRVGGYTF,TGTGCCACCAGCAGCTACAGGGTGGGAGGCTACACCTTC
TRBV7-9,-,-,TRBJ2-1,CASNPRLLGYNEQFF,TGTGCCAGCAATCCCCGACTCCTCGGTTACAATGAGCAGTTCTTC
TRBV2,-,-,TRBJ2-3,CASRVGQLLTDTQYF,TGTGCCAGCAGGGTCGGTCAGTTGCTGACAGATACGCAGTATTTT
TRBV5-1,-,TRBD2,TRBJ2-7,CASSLEGIAGSPRYEQYF,TGCGCCAGCAGCTTGGAGGGGATAGCGGGGAGCCCTAGGTACGAGCAGTACTTC
TRBV6-4,-,-,TRBJ2-2,CASSVSGETGELFF,TGTGCCAGCAGTGTCTCCGGGGAGACCGGGGAGCTGTTTTTT
TRBV28,-,TRBD1,TRBJ1-2,CASSLTGGHYDYTF,TGTGCCAGCAGTCTGACAGGGGGCCACTATGACTACACCTTC
TRBV3-1/TRBV3-2,-,TRBD1,TRBJ1-2,CASSRTGASAYGYTF,TGTGCCAGCAGTAGGACAGGGGCTTCAGCCTATGGCTACACCTTC
TRBV5-8,-,-,TRBJ1-1,CASSLDRNTEAFF,TGTGCCAGCAGCTTGGACAGGAACACTGAAGCTTTCTTT
TRBV19,-,TRBD1,TRBJ1-5,CAIRQGHQPQHF,TGTGCCATTAGACAGGGTCATCAGCCCCAGCATTTT
TRBV19,-,TRBD1,TRBJ1-5,CASSASPGGYSNQPQHF,TGTGCCAGTAGTGCCTCACCAGGGGGGTACAGCAATCAGCCCCAGCATTTT
TRBV30,-,-,TRBJ1-3,CAWSVADTSSGNTIYF,TGTGCCTGGAGTGTAGCCGACACCAGCTCTGGAAACACCATATATTTT
TRBV5-1,-,-,TRBJ2-3,CASSTNTDTQYF,TGCGCCAGCAGCACAAACACAGATACGCAGTATTTT
TRBV2,-,-,TRBJ1-5,CASRGYSNQPQHF,TGTGCCAGCAGGGGGTATAGCAATCAGCCCCAGCATTTT
TRBV7-2,-,-,TRBJ1-4,CASSLDTRGKLFF,TGTGCCAGCAGCTTAGATACGAGAGGAAAACTGTTTTTT
TRBV2,-,TRBD1,TRBJ1-5,CAGSTGDQPQHF,TGTGCCGGATCGACAGGGGACCAGCCCCAGCATTTT
TRBV25-1,-,-,TRBJ2-5,CASSDRAGTAETQYF,TGTGCCAGCAGTGACCGGGCAGGTACCGCGGAGACCCAGTACTTC
TRBV11-2,once,-,TRBJ1-1,CASSFPGNTEAFF,TGTGCCAGCAGCTTTCCAGGAAACACTGAAGCTTTCTTT
TRBV19,-,TRBD1,TRBJ2-2,CASKRDRASTGELFF,TGTGCCTCAAAAAGGGACAGGGCAAGTACCGGGGAGCTGTTTTTT
TRBV11-3,-,TRBD1,TRBJ1-4,CASSRATGLGEKLFF,TGTGCCAGCAGCCGCGCGACAGGGCTGGGTGAAAAACTGTTTTTT
TRBV12-3/TRBV12-4,-,TRBD1,TRBJ2-7,CASSGPGGHEQYF,TGTGCCAGCAGTGGACCAGGGGGCCACGAGCAGTACTTC
TRBV10-3,-,-,TRBJ1-3,CAIRDELGGNTIYF,TGTGCCATCAGGGATGAGTTGGGGGGAAACACCATATATTTT
TRBV7-8,few,TRBD2,TRBJ2-5,CASSFWGGLAVETQYF,TGTGCCAGCAGCTTTTGGGGGGGACTAGCAGTAGAGACCCAGTACTTC
TRBV7-9,-,TRBD1,TRBJ1-2,CASTRDRAYGYTF,TGTGCCAGCACCCGGGACAGGGCCTATGGCTACACCTTC
TRBV27,-,TRBD1,TRBJ2-7,CASRRGPYEQYF,TGTGCCAGCAGGAGGGGGCCCTACGAGCAGTACTTC
TRBV23-1,-,-,TRBJ2-7,CASSRPPRRHEQYF,TGCGCCAGCAGTCGCCCCCCAAGAAGGCACGAGCAGTACTTC
TRBV24-1,once,-,TRBJ1-2,CATSDPSGYTF,TGTGCCACCAGTGATCCTAGCGGCTACACCTTC
TRBV19,-,-,TRBJ2-1,CASSIRSFKFF,TGTGCCAGTAGTATTCGGAGTTTCAAGTTCTTC
TRBV7-2,-,TRBD1,TRBJ1-1,CASSSYGQGRTEAFF,TGTGCCAGCAGCTCGTACGGACAGGGTCGAACTGAAGCTTTCTTT
TRBV5-6,-,-,TRBJ2-1,CASSLTVASSYNEQFF,TGTGCCAGCAGCTTGACAGTGGCGAGCTCCTACAATGAGCAGTTCTTC
TRBV29-1,-,TRBD1,TRBJ2-7,CSVGRTGGGYEQYF,TGCAGCGTTGGCAGGACAGGGGGAGGCTACGAGCAGTACTTC
TRBV28,-,-,TRBJ2-7,CASSARLTGTSSYEQYF,TGTGCCAGCAGTGCCCGACTAACAGGGACTTCCTCCTACGAGCAGTACTTC
TRBV4-1,-,-,TRBJ2-7,CASSQPGTPPFEQYF,TGCGCCAGCAGCCAACCAGGGACACCCCCCTTTGAGCAGTACTTC
TRBV9,-,-,TRBJ1-2,CASSVTPTQTYGYTF,TGTGCCAGCAGCGTAACGCCCACACAAACCTATGGCTACACCTTC
TRBV28,-,-,TRBJ2-1,CASSFLINEQFF,TGTGCCAGCAGTTTCCTAATCAATGAGCAGTTCTTC